What follows are 10 T cell receptor beta chains derived from one specimen sequenced in a study of cytomegalovirus exposure and HLA in healthy donors. The study ran its PCR with 60 Vbeta and 13 Jbeta primers. Data came from immunoSEQ multiplex PCR; TCRdb stores just in-frame clones and leaves some out. The table includes roughly 140,000 clones, 70% to 85% detected once. Input material: PBMCs. The receptors shown here come from a male donor in good health and CMV-seronegative.

This clone occurred once. This chain uses TRBV5-1 with TRBJ1-1, with D possibly matching TRBD1 (5 bases). Germline CDR1 SGHRS, CDR2 YFSETQ. There are 12 residues in the CDR3. Trimming pared 0 bases from V and 12 bases from J, leaving 12 bases between. The CDR3 nucleotides are TGCGCCAGCAGCTTGGATGGGGGGGGAACTTTCTTT. Encoded protein: CASSLDGGGTFF.

As regards this clone: One end of the junction fails to match germline, which may point to a read error. This chain joins TRBV7-9 and TRBJ1-2; 7 bases agree with TRBD1. CDR1 SEHNR and CDR2 FQNEAQ come from the germline V gene (reference sequence). The CDR3 extends over 14 amino acids. CDR3 amino acids: CSSSQQGLNYGYTF. Written as DNA, the CDR3 is TGTTCCAGCAGCCAACAGGGGCTAAACTATGGCTACACCTTC.

The rearrangement links TRBV7-9 to TRBJ1-4; 11 bases align to TRBD1. The CDR3 is 18 amino acids. V lost 3 bases and J lost 3; bases outside the gene matches: 9. The germline CDR1 and CDR2 sequences are SEHNR and FQNEAQ (reference sequence). The CDR3 sequence: CASSLIGGTGGPNEKLFF. The CDR3 DNA reads TGTGCCAGCAGCTTGATCGGAGGGACAGGGGGTCCTAATGAAAAACTGTTTTTT. Full variable domain (rest looked up from reference TRBV7-9 and TRBJ1-4): DTGVSQNPRHKITKRGQNVTFRCDPISEHNRLYWYRQTLGQGPEFLTYFQNEAQLEKSRLLSDRFSAERPKGSFSTLEIQRTEQGDSAMYLCASSLIGGTGGPNEKLFFGSGTQLSVL.

The chain combines TRBV19 with TRBJ1-1; TRBD1 matches at 7 bases. V dropped 1 base and J dropped 2; count of bases not matched to a gene: 4. Germline lookup yields CDR1 LNHDA and CDR2 SQIVND (reference sequence). The CDR3 is 15 residues long. DNA of the CDR3: TGTGCCAGTAGTATAGTTTCAGGGGGTAACACTGAAGCTTTCTTT. Protein sequence: CASSIVSGGNTEAFF.

The genes are TRBV21-1 and TRBJ2-1; the D call TRBD2 from the table was never checked on the DNA. TRBV21-1 is a documented pseudogene. The CDR3 extends over 16 amino acids. CDR3: CASSSRLAASYNEQFF. The CDR3 nucleotides read TGTGCCAGCAGCAGCCGACTAGCGGCTTCCTACAATGAGCAGTTCTTC.

The gene calls are TRBV27 and TRBJ2-7; D possibly corresponds to TRBD1 (6 bases). Trimming removed 5 bases from V and 2 bases from J, with 13 bases in between. Germline lookup yields CDR1 MNHEY and CDR2 SMNVEV (reference sequence). This CDR3 has 14 residues. CDR3 sequence reads: CASSVGTRPYEQYF. The DNA for the CDR3 is TGTGCCAGCAGTGTCGGGACACGGCCCTACGAGCAGTACTTC.

This sequence joins TRBV28 and TRBJ1-1; a possible D gene is TRBD1 (6 bases). The CDR3 has 14 amino acids. The V end was cut by 5 bases, the J end by 5 bases, with 15 bases between. Germline values: CDR1 MDHEN, CDR2 SYDVKM. CDR3 sequence (DNA): TGTGCCAGCAGTGGGCAGGGAGGGGGAACTGAAGCTTTCTTT. Translation gives CASSGQGGGTEAFF.

This chain joins TRBV4-2 and TRBJ2-4; 7 positions agree with TRBD1. CDR3 length: 15 residues. Germline values: CDR1 LGHNA, CDR2 YNFKEQ. After removal of 6 bases from V and 9 bases from J, the junction contained 14 bases not matched to a gene. Written as DNA, the CDR3 is TGTGCCAGCAGAGACAGGGATTTACCTGATGGCATTCAGTACTTC. It specifies CASRDRDLPDGIQYF.

V and J are TRBV7-7 and TRBJ2-2; 13 positions match TRBD2. Losses at the gene ends were 1 base for V and 6 bases for J; bases not matched to a gene: 8. There are 18 residues in the CDR3. The germline V gene encodes CDR1 SSHAT and CDR2 FNYEAQ (reference sequence). CDR3 coding DNA: TGTGCCAGCAGCTTAGTTGTTCCGACTAGCGGGAGGTCCGGGGAGCTGTTTTTT. Its translation: CASSLVVPTSGRSGELFF.

This rearrangement joins TRBV7-8 to TRBJ2-3; 8 nucleotides line up with TRBD2. The CDR3 spans 16 residues. J was trimmed by 1 base and V by 5 bases; bases with no gene match: 8. Looked up from germline, CDR1 is SGHVS and CDR2 is FQNEAQ. The CDR3 is CASSRGSGGRTDTQYF. In DNA, the CDR3 is TGTGCCAGCAGCCGGGGGAGCGGGGGACGCACAGATACGCAGTATTTT.